This T cell receptor beta chain is from a study of blood T cell repertoires in COVID-19. Study as a whole: Samples taken during acute and convalescent COVID-19 were collected in the United States, Italy and Spain. PBMCs, B-cell-depleted T cells, or T cells were the source of the cDNA or gDNA that made up the material.

Original handling: Amplification with reference gene primers provided the estimates of nucleated cell counts. TCRdb keeps only in-frame clones here, not all; method: immunoSEQ multiplex PCR. That table gives V, J and clone size, and the DNA gave D and trimming. The sample consists of some 170,000 clones, 76% of them appearing once. This clone was observed a handful of times. The length of the CDR3 is 13 residues. The V end was cut by 4 bases, the J end by 1 base, with 7 bases between. Germline CDR1 and CDR2: KGHDR and SFDVKD. The TCR comes from a woman in her forties or fifties with active or convalescent COVID-19. Sample: peripheral blood. This sequence joins TRBV24-1 and TRBJ2-7; perhaps TRBD1 as D (5 bases). Written as DNA, the CDR3 is TGTGCCACCAGTGACCCAGGGTCCTACGAGCAGTACTTC. Translated: CATSDPGSYEQYF.